This T cell receptor (beta chain) originates from a study of T cell repertoires in cytomegalovirus infection. As for the study in general: CMV epitopes in the study were HLA-C-restricted (recently identified) and HLA-B-restricted (well studied). Public TCR beta signatures indicated both CMV infection and matching HLA type.

TCRdb itself ran the reads through MiXCR, one entry per CDR3 protein. The sample includes about 900,000 distinct CDR3 sequences, less than 35% of them seen just once. On this clonotype: Its antigen is currently unknown.

CDR3 size: 14 residues. In germline, CDR1 is SQVTM, CDR2 ANQGSEA. V gave up 7 bases and J gave up 5 bases; unmatched junction bases: 13. Findings and caveats of the study: The cumulative frequency of public TCR beta families identified carriers of CMV plus the relevant HLA. CMV-specific TCR beta clonotypes restricted by HLA-C dominated the ex vivo response.

The sample in question was cultured CD8+ T cells from PBMCs, obtained from culture after CMV antigen stimulation. The TCR was taken from a human donor in good health (CMV status not recorded). Some clones in this sample may be carry-over from other donors' samples. The rearrangement joins TRBV29-1 to TRBJ1-1; 7 positions agree with TRBD1. This CDR3 reads CSARGGGKGTEAFF. CDR3 nucleotides: TGCAGCGCGAGAGGGGGCGGAAAGGGGACTGAAGCTTTCTTT.